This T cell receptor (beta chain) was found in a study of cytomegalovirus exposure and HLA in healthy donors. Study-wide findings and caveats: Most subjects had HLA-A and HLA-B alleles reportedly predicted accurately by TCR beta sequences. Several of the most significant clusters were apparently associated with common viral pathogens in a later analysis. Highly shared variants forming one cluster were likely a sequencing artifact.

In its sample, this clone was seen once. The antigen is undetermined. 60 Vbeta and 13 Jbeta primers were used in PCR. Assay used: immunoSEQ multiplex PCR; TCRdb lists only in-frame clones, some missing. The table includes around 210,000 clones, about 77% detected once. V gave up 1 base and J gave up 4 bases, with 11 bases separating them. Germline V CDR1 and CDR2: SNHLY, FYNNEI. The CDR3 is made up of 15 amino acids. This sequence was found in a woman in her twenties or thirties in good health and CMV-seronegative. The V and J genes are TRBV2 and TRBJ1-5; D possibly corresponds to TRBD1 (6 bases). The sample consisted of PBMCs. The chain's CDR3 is CASSEGGGRNQPQHF. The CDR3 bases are TGTGCCAGCAGTGAAGGTGGGGGCCGAAATCAGCCCCAGCATTTT.